This T cell receptor beta chain was identified during a study of blood T cells in healthy people across ages (dated by TCRdb to 2013 to 2016). A note on the overall study: Template switching captured roughly one uniquely barcoded TCR beta cDNA molecule per two T cells in model experiments. The donors were divided into four age groups: young (average roughly 15 years), middle-aged (about 40), aged (approximately 62) and long-lived (about 84). The study measured age-related changes in TCR beta repertoire diversity using deep sequencing normalized with unique cDNA molecular identifiers. For two donors (one aged 18 to 30 and one aged 80 or older), the study analyzed two additional independent replicas of 1 million unique cDNA reads from the same blood draw. To avoid experimental bias, donors of different ages were distributed randomly across sequencing lanes.

A word on this clonotype: The target of this receptor is not known. At one boundary the junction diverges from the germline segment, which might be a read error.

Libraries were constructed by 5' RACE. Sequencing used an Illumina HiSeq 2500. The second PCR ran for about 7 to 11 cycles and used a J-beta primer mix along with a sample-barcoded 5' primer. Each TCR beta cDNA molecule received a unique molecular identifier from a template-switch 5' adaptor carrying 12 random nucleotides. Each sample yielded at least 2.5 million CDR3-containing paired-end reads. The Mint cDNA synthesis kit, primed by a TRBC-specific oligonucleotide, was used to synthesize first-strand cDNA from all RNA. After uracil-DNA glycosylase treatment, a first 18-cycle PCR used universal primers M1SS and BC2_uni_R on all cDNA. Per the source publication's procedure: For normalization, 1 million high-quality reads were randomly selected from each sample, with every read carrying a distinct molecular identifier. Reads sharing molecular identifiers were discarded rather than binned into consensus sequences. MiTCR, with a Q25 quality threshold and the strictest error-elimination algorithm, was used for CDR3 identification, clonotype clustering and error correction. A nonparametric unseen species model with Euler transformation was used to estimate a lower bound on total TCR beta diversity. In TCRdb, the public reads were trimmed at Q25 with fastp and aligned with MiXCR, with productive beta chains retained. When rows share a CDR3 protein, they turn into one entry using the most common DNA and genes. V and J calls and clone size were set by TCRdb, not the authors. Across this sample there are fewer than 2,000,000 distinct CDR3 sequences, with roughly 32% seen only once. The top ten constitute around 11% of the sample.

The germline V gene encodes CDR1 SEHNR and CDR2 FQNEAQ (reference sequence). CDR3 length: 14 amino acids, cysteine to phenylalanine. Only the CDR3 DNA is retained, 42 bases long and in frame from the first base. Systemically healthy Caucasian individuals from Russia, 39 in total and aged about 6 to 100 years, were included as donors. Each donor gave ten milliliters of peripheral blood, drawn into EDTA-treated Vacutainer tubes. Ficoll-Paque density-gradient centrifugation was used to isolate PBMCs, with at least 6.5 million per sample. Total RNA was extracted from PBMCs with Trizol reagent, with at least 5.5 micrograms obtained per sample. For every donor, flow cytometry on a PBMC aliquot measured the percentage of naive CD45RAhigh/CD27high T cells. Broad study findings and their caveats: Estimates of total diversity from one million sequenced T cells were regarded as lower bounds and underestimates. Because profiling used bulk unsorted PBMCs, naive and antigen-experienced compartments could not be compared conclusively. Observed TCR beta diversity per million T cells fell roughly linearly with age, and a significant reduction was already apparent by age roughly 40. Compared with the aged group, the long-lived group had more naive CD4+ T cells, fewer expanded clones and increased TCR diversity, a pattern suggesting age selection. Because donor CMV infection status was unknown, age-related changes in expanded clonotypes were potentially confounded. Observed TCR beta diversity correlated strongly with the percentage of naive T cells measured by flow cytometry.

The source material was blood. The chain joins TRBV7-9 to TRBJ1-2, and 9 junctional nucleotides match TRBD1. The source of this sequence is a woman in her 30s in good health. The CDR3 reads CPSSQTGGNLVYTF. The bases are TGTCCCAGCAGCCAAACAGGGGGCAATCTCGTCTACACCTTC.